The sample holds a few counts of the clone carrying this T cell receptor beta chain. What it binds is not known. Trimming stripped 5 bases from V and 0 bases from J, with 13 bases between. This CDR3 contains 15 residues. Germline-derived CDR1 and CDR2 are SGHVS and FQNEAQ. The sample originates from a study of cytomegalovirus exposure and HLA in healthy donors. Whole-study context: The 90 to 150 validation repertoires were produced on the same platform as the roughly 720 repertoires of the first cohort. This was reported in a later analysis. Study observations and caveats: According to reports, the classifier identified cytomegalovirus status with high specificity and sensitivity.

TCRdb keeps only in-frame clones here, not all; method: immunoSEQ multiplex PCR. The repertoire includes under 250,000 clones, roughly 91% of them detected once, and 2% to 2.5% sits in the top ten. The 120-subject validation cohort, separate from the 666-subject first cohort, included the donors. The chain joins TRBV7-8 to TRBJ1-2; D is undetermined. The TCR comes from a woman younger than 30 in good health and CMV-seropositive. The sample taken for sequencing was PBMCs. CDR3 protein: CASSPRVGTNYGYTF. Written as DNA, the CDR3 is TGTGCCAGCAGCCCGAGAGTTGGTACTAACTATGGCTACACCTTC.